One sample yielded the 7 T cell receptor beta chains listed below, sequenced in a study of shared clonotypes between healthy human individuals (dated by TCRdb to the early 2020s). Library preparation was by the immunoSEQ multiplex PCR assay. Not all clones reach the TCRdb copy of this immuneACCESS table, which keeps in-frame sequences only. Checked studies attribute under half of the gap to unresolved V genes and leave the rest unexplained. This sample gives about 980,000 clones in total; 70% to 85% of them show up just once. Around 1.4% of the sample lies in the top ten. The sequenced material came from memory CD4+ T cells sorted from blood. Per the publication, the cell subset or site label means: CD45RA-negative fraction. The receptors originated from a man aged 18 to 30 in good health.

V usage is TRBV19 and J usage is TRBJ2-7; D ambiguous. This CDR3 region has 16 residues. Germline values: CDR1 LNHDA, CDR2 SQIVND (reference sequence). V lost 6 bases and J lost 5, with 23 bases in between. The CDR3 sequence: CASSKPGPERRNEQYF. Written as DNA, the CDR3 is TGTGCCAGTAGCAAGCCCGGGCCCGAAAGAAGGAACGAGCAGTACTTC. The full variable domain, its missing parts supplied by reference TRBV19 and TRBJ2-7, is DGGITQSPKYLFRKEGQNVTLSCEQNLNHDAMYWYRQDPGQGLRLIYYSQIVNDFQKGDIAEGYSVSREKKESFPLTVTSAQKNPTAFYLCASSKPGPERRNEQYFGPGTRLTVT.

The rearrangement uses TRBV10-3 and TRBJ1-5; 8 bases line up with TRBD1. This CDR3 is built from 13 residues. In germline, CDR1 is ENHRY, CDR2 SYGVKD. V trimming: 7 bases; J trimming: 6 bases; junction bases outside the gene matches: 5. The CDR3 here is CAIKPGGGQPQHF. The CDR3 DNA reads as TGTGCCATCAAACCAGGGGGCGGTCAGCCCCAGCATTTT.

The genes are TRBV11-2 and TRBJ2-2; D is uncertain. Germline V gene sequence: CDR1 SGHAT, CDR2 FQNNGV. V gave up 4 bases and J gave up 7 bases, with 10 bases separating them. This CDR3 is 13 amino acids long. CDR3 nucleotides: TGTGCCAGCAGCTCAGCTAGGGACGGGGAGCTGTTTTTT. It encodes CASSSARDGELFF.

The chain carries TRBV6-6 and TRBJ2-2; D is unresolved. The ends were cut back, 0 bases at V and 1 base at J, with 3 bases in the middle. CDR1 and CDR2 (germline): MNHNY, SVGAGI (reference sequence). The CDR3 has 14 residues. The CDR3, as DNA: TGTGCCAGCAGTTACTCGGGGAACACCGGGGAGCTGTTTTTT. Its protein product is CASSYSGNTGELFF.

This chain uses TRBV5-1 with TRBJ2-3, with 7 bases identical to TRBD1. V gave up 4 bases and J gave up 2 bases; unmatched junction bases: 10. CDR3 length equals 16 residues. Germline V CDR1 and CDR2: SGHRS, YFSETQ. CDR3 sequence reads: CASSATGTAFTDTQYF. The CDR3 DNA reads TGCGCCAGCAGCGCGACCGGGACAGCCTTCACAGATACGCAGTATTTT.

The V call is TRBV30, the J call TRBJ2-1, with D hard to call. Germline V lookup: CDR1 GTSNPN, CDR2 SVGIG (reference sequence). This CDR3 spans 11 amino acids. With 1 base removed from V and 10 bases from J, the gap between germline ends came to 8 bases. The CDR3 loop is CAWSGRWEQFF. The CDR3 nucleotides are TGTGCCTGGAGTGGTAGGTGGGAGCAGTTCTTC. Combining the CDR3 with reference TRBV30 and TRBJ2-1 gives the whole variable domain SQTIHQWPATLVQPVGSPLSLECTVEGTSNPNLYWYRQAAGRGLQLLFYSVGIGQISSEVPQNLSASRPQDRQFILSSKKLLLSDSGFYLCAWSGRWEQFFGPGTRLTVL.

The chain carries TRBV9 and TRBJ1-5; no firm D call. The CDR3 sequence is 14 residues long. CDR1 is SGDLS and CDR2 is YYNGEE in the germline V gene. V was shortened by 0 bases and J by 7 bases, with 11 bases between the two germline ends. CDR3 region: CASSVDLRPQPQHF. Written as DNA, the CDR3 is TGTGCCAGCAGCGTAGACTTAAGGCCCCAGCCCCAGCATTTT.